These 13 T cell receptor beta chains were sequenced from one sample in a study of neoadjuvant anti-PD-1 for oral cavity cancer. The data were produced by immunoSEQ multiplex PCR, yet TCRdb's version contains in-frame clones alone and is incomplete. The repertoire has 6,000 to 7,500 clones, roughly 50% of them found once; the top ten carry roughly 26%. Sequences were derived from tumor tissue, sampled before nivolumab (anti-PD-1) treatment. The receptor source for this set is a person between 35 and 79 years old with oral cavity squamous cell carcinoma.

This clone turned up a few times. This sequence joins TRBV5-4 and TRBJ2-3, with 10 bases that match TRBD1. The V gene's germline CDR1 is SGHNT and CDR2 YYREEE (reference sequence). The CDR3 consists of 14 residues. V lost 6 bases to trimming and J lost 5 bases; unmatched junction nucleotides: 6. CDR3: CASNLDRGIDTQYF. In nucleotides, the CDR3 is TGTGCCAGCAATTTGGACAGGGGGATAGATACGCAGTATTTT.

The chain joins TRBV9 to TRBJ2-7; D is unresolved. Trimming cost V 3 bases and J 1 base, with 11 bases left between them. Per the germline V gene, CDR1 is SGDLS and CDR2 is YYNGEE. This CDR3 region has 14 residues. DNA of the CDR3: TGTGCCAGCAGCGAGTTCCCTACTTCCTACGAGCAGTACTTC. It yields the protein CASSEFPTSYEQYF.

This clone came up once. V is TRBV18 and J is TRBJ1-1; weak D call: TRBD1 (5 bases). Deletions cut 0 bases from V and 3 bases from J, with 11 bases between. This CDR3 spans 15 amino acids. The germline CDR1 and CDR2 sequences are KGHSH and LQKENI. CDR3 region: CASSPPGQGDTEAFF. The CDR3 nucleotides are TGTGCCAGCTCACCACCAGGACAAGGGGACACTGAAGCTTTCTTT. Using reference TRBV18 and TRBJ1-1 for the parts outside the CDR3, the full variable domain is NAGVMQNPRHLVRRRGQEARLRCSPMKGHSHVYWYRQLPEEGLKFMVYLQKENIIDESGMPKERFSAEFPKEGPSILRIQQVVRGDSAAYFCASSPPGQGDTEAFFGQGTRLTVV.

This chain links TRBV6-1 with TRBJ1-2, with D tentatively TRBD1 (6 bases). Per the germline V gene, CDR1 is MNHNS and CDR2 is SASEGT. CDR3 length: 14 residues. Trimming pared 1 base from V and 6 bases from J, leaving 12 bases between. CDR3 DNA: TGTGCCAGCAGTGAAGGGGGGCAGATGAATGGCTACACCTTC. The encoded protein is CASSEGGQMNGYTF.

This clone is a singleton in its sample. The rearrangement joins TRBV5-1 to TRBJ1-1; TRBD1 is a possible D gene (6 bases). Trimming stripped 5 bases from V and 0 bases from J, with 11 bases between. CDR1 and CDR2 (germline): SGHRS, YFSETQ. The CDR3 runs to 14 residues. The CDR3 is CASRQGLVNTEAFF. DNA of the CDR3: TGCGCCAGCAGGCAGGGGCTGGTGAACACTGAAGCTTTCTTT.

This clone came up once. The J gene is TRBJ1-1, the V gene TRBV19; D gene uncertain. CDR3 length: 13 amino acids. CDR1 and CDR2 from the germline V gene are LNHDA and SQIVND (reference sequence). Deletions cut 5 bases from V and 0 bases from J, with 7 bases between. The CDR3: CASSHQMNTEAFF. CDR3 nucleotide sequence: TGTGCCAGTAGTCACCAGATGAACACTGAAGCTTTCTTT.

This clone was seen only a few times. V usage is TRBV9 and J usage is TRBJ2-5; 9 bases map to TRBD2. This CDR3 has 13 residues. Unmatched junction bases numbered 3, after V lost 4 bases and J lost 5 bases. Germline-derived CDR1 and CDR2 are SGDLS and YYNGEE. The CDR3 region has the DNA TGTGCCAGCAGCCCGCGGGGGGGGGAGACCCAGTACTTC. Protein sequence: CASSPRGGETQYF.

V usage is TRBV4-3 and J usage is TRBJ1-5; the D is unclear. Germline lookup yields CDR1 LGHNA and CDR2 YSLEER. V lost 0 bases and J 4 bases, leaving 10 bases between the germline ends. The CDR3 length is 15 residues. CDR3 sequence (DNA): TGCGCCAGCAGCCAAGATCTTTACAGTAATCAGCCCCAGCATTTT. This gives the protein CASSQDLYSNQPQHF.

This sequence joins TRBV27 and TRBJ1-2, with D tentatively TRBD1 (6 bases). In germline, CDR1 is MNHEY, CDR2 SMNVEV (reference sequence). V shed 5 bases and J shed 2 bases, with 9 bases lying between them. The CDR3 runs to 13 residues. The DNA of the CDR3 is TGTGCCAGCAGTATCCAGGGGAACTATGGCTACACCTTC. It specifies CASSIQGNYGYTF.

This clone is medium-sized by share. This chain connects TRBV15 to TRBJ1-1; no clear D. V gave up 4 bases and J gave up 10 bases, with 16 bases separating them. CDR1 and CDR2 (germline): LNHNV, YYDKDF (reference sequence). CDR3 size: 13 residues. This CDR3 is CATSTVEGGRAFF. CDR3 nucleotide sequence: TGTGCCACCAGCACCGTGGAGGGAGGGAGAGCTTTCTTT.

This clone was seen only a few times. This chain links TRBV5-1 with TRBJ1-5; tentatively, D is TRBD1 (5 bases). Germline V CDR1 and CDR2: SGHRS, YFSETQ. Trimming took 0 bases from V and 0 from J, leaving 7 bases between them. CDR3 size: 15 residues. CDR3 in DNA: TGCGCCAGCAGCTTGGGCGGGGGTAGCAATCAGCCCCAGCATTTT. Translating it yields CASSLGGGSNQPQHF.

The gene calls are TRBV7-9 and TRBJ1-2, with D tentatively TRBD1 (5 bases). The CDR3 sequence is 14 residues long. The germline V gene has CDR1 SEHNR and CDR2 FQNEAQ (reference sequence). Between the trimmed V and J ends, which lost 5 bases and 8 bases, there was a span of 18 bases. CDR3 sequence: CASSLSRGASGYTF. The DNA of the CDR3 is TGTGCCAGCAGCCTTTCCCGTGGGGCTTCGGGCTACACCTTC.

This clone showed up just a few times. The CDR3 spells CASMKRTEMGEQYF. CDR3 coding DNA: TGTGCCAGTATGAAGAGGACAGAAATGGGCGAGCAGTACTTC. V gene TRBV19 combines with J gene TRBJ2-7; tentatively, D is TRBD1 (6 bases). Trimming stripped 7 bases from V and 6 bases from J, with 19 bases between. The length of the CDR3 is 14 residues. CDR1 is LNHDA, CDR2 SQIVND, per germline (reference sequence). The whole variable domain, remainder taken from reference TRBV19 and TRBJ2-7, is DGGITQSPKYLFRKEGQNVTLSCEQNLNHDAMYWYRQDPGQGLRLIYYSQIVNDFQKGDIAEGYSVSREKKESFPLTVTSAQKNPTAFYLCASMKRTEMGEQYFGPGTRLTVT.